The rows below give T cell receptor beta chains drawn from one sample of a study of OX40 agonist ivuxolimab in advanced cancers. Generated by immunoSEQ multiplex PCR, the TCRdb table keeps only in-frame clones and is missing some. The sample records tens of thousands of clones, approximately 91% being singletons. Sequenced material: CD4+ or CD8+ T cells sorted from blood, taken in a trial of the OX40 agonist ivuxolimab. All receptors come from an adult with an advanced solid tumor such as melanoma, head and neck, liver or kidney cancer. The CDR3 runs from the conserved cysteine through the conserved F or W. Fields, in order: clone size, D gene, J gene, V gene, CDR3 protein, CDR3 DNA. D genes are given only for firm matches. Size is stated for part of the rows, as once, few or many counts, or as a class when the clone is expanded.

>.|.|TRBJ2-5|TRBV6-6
CASSYSGDRETQYF
TGTGCCAGCAGTTACTCCGGAGATAGGGAGACCCAGTACTTC
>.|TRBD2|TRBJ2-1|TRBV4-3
CASSQFGTSRNAEQFF
TGCGCCAGCAGCCAATTCGGGACTAGCAGAAATGCTGAGCAGTTCTTC
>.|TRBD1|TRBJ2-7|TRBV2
CASSEGDRGSYEQYF
TGTGCCAGCAGTGAGGGCGACAGGGGGTCTTACGAGCAGTACTTC
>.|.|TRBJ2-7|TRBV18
CASSPDGWEQYF
TGTGCCAGCTCACCAGACGGGTGGGAGCAGTACTTC
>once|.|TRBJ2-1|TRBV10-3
CAIRDPPGNEQFF
TGTGCCATCAGAGACCCGCCGGGAAATGAGCAGTTCTTC
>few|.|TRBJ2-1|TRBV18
CASSPGLGKVNEQFF
TGTGCCAGCTCACCGGGTCTAGGGAAGGTCAATGAGCAGTTCTTC
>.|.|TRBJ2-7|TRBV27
CASRARGQFPYEQYF
TGTGCCAGTCGAGCCCGTGGGCAGTTCCCCTACGAGCAGTACTTC
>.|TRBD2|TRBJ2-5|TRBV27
CASRPAGEKETQYF
TGTGCCAGCAGACCAGCGGGAGAAAAAGAGACCCAGTACTTC
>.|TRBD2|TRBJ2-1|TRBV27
CASSHGTRNNEQFF
TGTGCCAGCAGTCATGGGACTAGGAACAATGAGCAGTTCTTC
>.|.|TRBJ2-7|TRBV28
CASPPPGNSYEQYF
TGTGCCAGCCCCCCCCCTGGCAACTCCTACGAGCAGTACTTC
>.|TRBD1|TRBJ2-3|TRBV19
CASSPATGGITDTQYF
TGTGCCAGTAGCCCGGCGACAGGGGGGATCACAGATACGCAGTATTTT
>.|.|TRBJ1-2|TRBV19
CASSISGRGSRYTF
TGTGCCAGTAGTATCTCAGGGAGAGGCTCTCGCTACACCTTC
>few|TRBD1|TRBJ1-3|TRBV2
CARDRSGNTIYF
TGTGCCAGGGACAGGTCCGGAAACACCATATATTTT
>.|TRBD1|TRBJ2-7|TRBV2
CASSGDRGAYEQYF
TGTGCCAGCAGTGGGGACAGGGGAGCCTACGAGCAGTACTTC
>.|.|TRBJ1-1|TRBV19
CASTPGLRRTLNTEAFF
TGTGCCAGTACCCCGGGACTCCGAAGAACTTTGAACACTGAAGCTTTCTTT
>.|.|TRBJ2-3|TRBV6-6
CASSPKALGKLDTQYF
TGTGCCAGCAGTCCCAAGGCGCTAGGCAAGCTGGATACGCAGTATTTT
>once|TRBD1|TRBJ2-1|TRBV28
CASSLVGQGFEQFF
TGTGCCAGCAGTTTAGTAGGACAGGGATTTGAGCAGTTCTTC
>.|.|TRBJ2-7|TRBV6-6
CASCRGPTYEQYF
TGTGCCAGCTGCAGGGGACCCACCTACGAGCAGTACTTC
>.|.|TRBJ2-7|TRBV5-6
CASSLGRVPSYEQYF
TGTGCCAGCAGCTTGGGACGGGTCCCATCCTACGAGCAGTACTTC
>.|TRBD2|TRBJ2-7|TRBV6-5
CASRRTSGNEQYF
TGTGCCAGCCGGAGGACTAGCGGCAACGAGCAGTACTTC